Shown below are 9 T cell receptor beta chains from a single sample sequenced in a study of long-term antiretroviral therapy in people with HIV (dated by TCRdb to between 2021 and 2023). The immunoSEQ hsTCRB v3.0 assay was used at survey level resolution to sequence the TRB variable region. The table was pulled from immuneACCESS by TCRdb, which kept in-frame rearrangements only. Such tables lose some clones; where checked, under half of the loss comes from unresolved V genes, and the rest has no known cause. Recorded for this sample are 25,000 to 35,000 clones; approximately 90% of them occurred a single time. The ten top clones hold roughly 4% of the sample. The source material was unsorted PBMCs, sampled 1.8 years after starting antiretroviral therapy. The receptor source for this set is a woman under 30 with HIV.

V is TRBV7-9 and J is TRBJ1-2; 10 nucleotides agree with TRBD1. CDR3 length equals 13 residues. In germline, CDR1 is SEHNR, CDR2 FQNEAQ (reference sequence). V trimming: 4 bases; J trimming: 6 bases; junction bases outside the gene matches: 2. The CDR3 reads CASSYGTGDGYTF. The CDR3 DNA reads as TGTGCCAGCAGCTACGGGACAGGGGATGGCTACACCTTC.

The chain couples TRBV14 to TRBJ2-1; TRBD2 might be the D (5 bases). In germline, CDR1 is SGHDN, CDR2 FVKESK. The CDR3 runs 17 residues. The V end was cut by 0 bases, the J end by 3 bases, with 15 bases between. This chain's CDR3 is CASSQDPYGAVYNEQFF. The CDR3, as DNA: TGTGCCAGCAGCCAAGATCCATACGGAGCGGTCTACAATGAGCAGTTCTTC.

This clone was seen a single time. CDR3 in amino acids: CASSQDQTGPGQETQYF. The DNA of the CDR3 is TGCGCCAGCAGCCAAGATCAGACAGGGCCGGGGCAAGAGACCCAGTACTTC. V gene TRBV4-1 combines with J gene TRBJ2-5; TRBD1 agrees at 7 bases. Per germline, CDR1 MGHRA and CDR2 YSYEKL. CDR3 length: 17 amino acids. Trimming took 0 bases from V and 2 from J; bases not matched to a gene: 9.

V and J are TRBV13 and TRBJ2-1; TRBD2 is a possible D gene (6 bases). Trimming cost V 0 bases and J 4 bases, with 16 bases left between them. The CDR3 sequence is 17 residues long. Germline CDR1 is PRHDT and CDR2 is FYEKMQ (reference sequence). The CDR3 DNA is TGTGCCAGCAGCTTAGGAAAGCGGCTAGCGCGTTACAATGAGCAGTTCTTC. Its translation is CASSLGKRLARYNEQFF.

The V call is TRBV28, the J call TRBJ2-6; tentatively, D is TRBD2 (6 bases). This CDR3 has 15 residues. Trimming took off 1 base at V and 2 bases at J, with 6 bases between the two ends. CDR1 and CDR2 from the germline V gene are MDHEN and SYDVKM. The CDR3 nucleotides read TGTGCCAGCAGTTTATCGGGGGCTGGGGCCAACGTCCTGACTTTC. Encoded protein: CASSLSGAGANVLTF.

The chain joins TRBV2 to TRBJ2-4, with D perhaps matching TRBD1 (6 bases). Looked up from germline, CDR1 is SNHLY and CDR2 is FYNNEI. The germline V and J ends were trimmed by 3 bases and 6 bases, with 15 bases remaining between them. The CDR3 is 15 residues long. The CDR3 DNA is TGTGCCAGCAGTGACGACTTCGGACAGCTAAACATTCAGTACTTC. This encodes CASSDDFGQLNIQYF.

The chain employs TRBV15 and TRBJ1-1, with D possibly being TRBD1 (6 bases). V gave up 6 bases and J gave up 3 bases, with 14 bases separating them. CDR1 LNHNV and CDR2 YYDKDF come from the germline V gene (reference sequence). The CDR3 runs 14 residues. In DNA, the CDR3 is TGTGCCACCAGACACGGAGGGGGGGACACTGAAGCTTTCTTT. Translating gives CATRHGGGDTEAFF.

In this sample, this clone turned up once. This rearrangement joins TRBV7-8 to TRBJ2-7; 9 bases match TRBD2. CDR1 is SGHVS and CDR2 is FQNEAQ in the germline V gene. Trimming took 1 base from V and 0 from J; bases not matched to a gene: 10. The CDR3 totals 18 residues. Here the CDR3 reads CASSLGGSSGRPSYEQYF. CDR3 nucleotide sequence: TGTGCCAGCAGCTTAGGGGGATCAAGCGGGAGGCCCTCCTACGAGCAGTACTTC. The whole variable domain, remainder taken from reference TRBV7-8 and TRBJ2-7, is GAGVSQSPRYKVAKRGQDVALRCDPISGHVSLFWYQQALGQGPEFLTYFQNEAQLDKSGLPSDRFFAERPEGSVSTLKIQRTQQEDSAVYLCASSLGGSSGRPSYEQYFGPGTRLTVT.

The rearrangement uses TRBV19 and TRBJ2-1; D not resolved. Looked up from germline, CDR1 is LNHDA and CDR2 is SQIVND (reference sequence). The CDR3 covers 15 residues. V was shortened by 1 base and J by 2 bases, with 9 bases between the two germline ends. CDR3 region: CASSIAGRTYNEQFF. The CDR3 DNA follows: TGTGCCAGTAGTATAGCTGGGCGGACCTACAATGAGCAGTTCTTC.